This is a list of T cell receptor beta chains from one sample in a study of blood T cell repertoires in COVID-19. Generated by immunoSEQ multiplex PCR, the TCRdb table keeps only in-frame clones and is missing some. The profile shows under 200,000 clones, about four fifths of them singletons. The sequenced sample was peripheral blood. These receptors were collected from a man in his 70s with active or convalescent COVID-19. Each CDR3 is given with its conserved first and last residue. D genes are given only for firm matches. Clone size is not always given. Where it is, it says once, few, many or a class for expanded clones.

D gene: -; J gene: TRBJ2-3; V gene: TRBV3-1/TRBV3-2; clone size: -; CDR3 DNA: TGTGCCAGCCGCCAGTTGACGGCGGGCGATACGCAGTATTTT; CDR3 protein: CASRQLTAGDTQYF
D gene: -; J gene: TRBJ1-4; V gene: TRBV5-1; clone size: -; CDR3 DNA: TGCGCCAGCAGCTTGGGGCCGGCGGGTGAAAAACTGTTTTTT; CDR3 protein: CASSLGPAGEKLFF
D gene: TRBD1; J gene: TRBJ2-7; V gene: TRBV11-2; clone size: -; CDR3 DNA: TGTGCCAGCAGTCGCGGACAGGGGGTCGCCTACGAGCAGTACTTC; CDR3 protein: CASSRGQGVAYEQYF
D gene: TRBD1; J gene: TRBJ1-2; V gene: TRBV5-6; clone size: once; CDR3 DNA: TGTGCCAGCAGCTTGAGTTCCACAGGGGATTTGAGCTACACCTTC; CDR3 protein: CASSLSSTGDLSYTF
D gene: -; J gene: TRBJ2-6; V gene: TRBV19; clone size: -; CDR3 DNA: TGTGCCAGTAGTCCTTCGACAGAGTTCTTTTCTGGGGCCAACGTCCTGACTTTC; CDR3 protein: CASSPSTEFFSGANVLTF
D gene: -; J gene: TRBJ1-5; V gene: TRBV4-3; clone size: -; CDR3 DNA: TGCGCCAGCAGCATGGGGCAGGAGCAGCCCCAGCATTTT; CDR3 protein: CASSMGQEQPQHF
D gene: -; J gene: TRBJ2-7; V gene: TRBV19; clone size: -; CDR3 DNA: TGTGCCAGTATCCATCAGGGGAAAGACTCCTACGAGCAGTACTTC; CDR3 protein: CASIHQGKDSYEQYF
D gene: -; J gene: TRBJ1-1; V gene: TRBV28; clone size: -; CDR3 DNA: TGTGCCAGCAGTTTTGGCTTCGAAGCTTTCTTT; CDR3 protein: CASSFGFEAFF
D gene: -; J gene: TRBJ1-1; V gene: TRBV14; clone size: -; CDR3 DNA: TGTGCCAGCAGCCGAAACCAGGGCGGCACTGAAGCTTTCTTT; CDR3 protein: CASSRNQGGTEAFF
D gene: TRBD2; J gene: TRBJ2-1; V gene: TRBV5-1; clone size: once; CDR3 DNA: TGCGCCAGCAGCCCTGTCGCTAGCGGGAGGTCCGATGAGCAGTTCTTC; CDR3 protein: CASSPVASGRSDEQFF
D gene: TRBD1; J gene: TRBJ1-6; V gene: TRBV25-1; clone size: -; CDR3 DNA: TGTGCCAGCAGTAGGGACAGTAATTCACCCCTCCACTTT; CDR3 protein: CASSRDSNSPLHF
D gene: TRBD1; J gene: TRBJ2-5; V gene: TRBV5-1; clone size: once; CDR3 DNA: TGCGCCAGCAGCCCAGGGACAGGGGGCTTCCAAGAGACCCAGTACTTC; CDR3 protein: CASSPGTGGFQETQYF
D gene: -; J gene: TRBJ2-5; V gene: TRBV29-1; clone size: -; CDR3 DNA: TGCAGCGTCCGCCGGGGGACAGCGGTCGAGGAGACCCAGTACTTC; CDR3 protein: CSVRRGTAVEETQYF
D gene: -; J gene: TRBJ1-1; V gene: TRBV9; clone size: -; CDR3 DNA: TGTGCCAGCAGCCCCACCCACAGTACTCAAGCTTTCTTT; CDR3 protein: CASSPTHSTQAFF
D gene: TRBD2; J gene: TRBJ2-3; V gene: TRBV2; clone size: -; CDR3 DNA: TGTGCCAGCAACGGAGCGGGGGGATTTCAGGGCACAGATACGCAGTATTTT; CDR3 protein: CASNGAGGFQGTDTQYF
D gene: -; J gene: TRBJ2-7; V gene: TRBV21-1; clone size: once; CDR3 DNA: TGTGCCAGCAGCAAAGGATCCACTAGCGGGAGCCGGATTGAGCAGTACTTC; CDR3 protein: CASSKGSTSGSRIEQYF
D gene: TRBD1; J gene: TRBJ1-4; V gene: TRBV5-1; clone size: -; CDR3 DNA: TGCGCCAGCAGCCTCGACAGGGATGTAAGAAAACTGTTTTTT; CDR3 protein: CASSLDRDVRKLFF
D gene: -; J gene: TRBJ2-7; V gene: TRBV18; clone size: -; CDR3 DNA: TGTGCCAGCTCCCCGGCGCGGGACAGCTTCAACGAGCAGTACTTC; CDR3 protein: CASSPARDSFNEQYF
D gene: TRBD2; J gene: TRBJ2-1; V gene: TRBV30; clone size: -; CDR3 DNA: TGTGCCTGGAGCGCGGGAGGCGGGGCCTACAATGAGCAGTTCTTC; CDR3 protein: CAWSAGGGAYNEQFF
D gene: TRBD1; J gene: TRBJ1-4; V gene: TRBV24-1; clone size: few; CDR3 DNA: TGTGCCACCAGGTGGACAGGGGAGTACAAACTGTTTTTT; CDR3 protein: CATRWTGEYKLFF
D gene: -; J gene: TRBJ2-3; V gene: TRBV24-1; clone size: few; CDR3 DNA: TGTGCCACCAGTGATATCTCCACAGATACGCAGTATTTT; CDR3 protein: CATSDISTDTQYF
D gene: -; J gene: TRBJ1-1; V gene: TRBV6-6; clone size: -; CDR3 DNA: TGTGCCAGCACCCTGAATATCGGACAGGAAGCTTTCTTT; CDR3 protein: CASTLNIGQEAFF
D gene: TRBD2; J gene: TRBJ2-7; V gene: TRBV3-1/TRBV3-2; clone size: -; CDR3 DNA: TGTGCCAGCAGCGACACGACTAGCGGGTCGTACGAGCAGTACTTC; CDR3 protein: CASSDTTSGSYEQYF
D gene: -; J gene: TRBJ1-4; V gene: TRBV6-5; clone size: -; CDR3 DNA: TGTGCCAGCAGTTACTCGGCAGGTCATGAAAAACTGTTTTTT; CDR3 protein: CASSYSAGHEKLFF
D gene: TRBD1; J gene: TRBJ1-3; V gene: TRBV9; clone size: -; CDR3 DNA: TGTGCCAGCGCGGACAGGGTGGCTGGAAACACCATATATTTT; CDR3 protein: CASADRVAGNTIYF
D gene: TRBD1; J gene: TRBJ1-1; V gene: TRBV6-5; clone size: -; CDR3 DNA: TGTGCCAGCAGCCCCGGACAGGGGAGGTTGACTTTCTTT; CDR3 protein: CASSPGQGRLTFF
D gene: TRBD2; J gene: TRBJ2-1; V gene: TRBV5-4; clone size: once; CDR3 DNA: TGTGCCAGCAGCCCGCCAAATAGCGGGAGGAACAATGAGCAGTTCTTC; CDR3 protein: CASSPPNSGRNNEQFF
D gene: -; J gene: TRBJ1-5; V gene: TRBV6-5; clone size: -; CDR3 DNA: TGTGCCAGCAGTTTAGGGGAGGGCAATCAGCCCCAGCATTTT; CDR3 protein: CASSLGEGNQPQHF